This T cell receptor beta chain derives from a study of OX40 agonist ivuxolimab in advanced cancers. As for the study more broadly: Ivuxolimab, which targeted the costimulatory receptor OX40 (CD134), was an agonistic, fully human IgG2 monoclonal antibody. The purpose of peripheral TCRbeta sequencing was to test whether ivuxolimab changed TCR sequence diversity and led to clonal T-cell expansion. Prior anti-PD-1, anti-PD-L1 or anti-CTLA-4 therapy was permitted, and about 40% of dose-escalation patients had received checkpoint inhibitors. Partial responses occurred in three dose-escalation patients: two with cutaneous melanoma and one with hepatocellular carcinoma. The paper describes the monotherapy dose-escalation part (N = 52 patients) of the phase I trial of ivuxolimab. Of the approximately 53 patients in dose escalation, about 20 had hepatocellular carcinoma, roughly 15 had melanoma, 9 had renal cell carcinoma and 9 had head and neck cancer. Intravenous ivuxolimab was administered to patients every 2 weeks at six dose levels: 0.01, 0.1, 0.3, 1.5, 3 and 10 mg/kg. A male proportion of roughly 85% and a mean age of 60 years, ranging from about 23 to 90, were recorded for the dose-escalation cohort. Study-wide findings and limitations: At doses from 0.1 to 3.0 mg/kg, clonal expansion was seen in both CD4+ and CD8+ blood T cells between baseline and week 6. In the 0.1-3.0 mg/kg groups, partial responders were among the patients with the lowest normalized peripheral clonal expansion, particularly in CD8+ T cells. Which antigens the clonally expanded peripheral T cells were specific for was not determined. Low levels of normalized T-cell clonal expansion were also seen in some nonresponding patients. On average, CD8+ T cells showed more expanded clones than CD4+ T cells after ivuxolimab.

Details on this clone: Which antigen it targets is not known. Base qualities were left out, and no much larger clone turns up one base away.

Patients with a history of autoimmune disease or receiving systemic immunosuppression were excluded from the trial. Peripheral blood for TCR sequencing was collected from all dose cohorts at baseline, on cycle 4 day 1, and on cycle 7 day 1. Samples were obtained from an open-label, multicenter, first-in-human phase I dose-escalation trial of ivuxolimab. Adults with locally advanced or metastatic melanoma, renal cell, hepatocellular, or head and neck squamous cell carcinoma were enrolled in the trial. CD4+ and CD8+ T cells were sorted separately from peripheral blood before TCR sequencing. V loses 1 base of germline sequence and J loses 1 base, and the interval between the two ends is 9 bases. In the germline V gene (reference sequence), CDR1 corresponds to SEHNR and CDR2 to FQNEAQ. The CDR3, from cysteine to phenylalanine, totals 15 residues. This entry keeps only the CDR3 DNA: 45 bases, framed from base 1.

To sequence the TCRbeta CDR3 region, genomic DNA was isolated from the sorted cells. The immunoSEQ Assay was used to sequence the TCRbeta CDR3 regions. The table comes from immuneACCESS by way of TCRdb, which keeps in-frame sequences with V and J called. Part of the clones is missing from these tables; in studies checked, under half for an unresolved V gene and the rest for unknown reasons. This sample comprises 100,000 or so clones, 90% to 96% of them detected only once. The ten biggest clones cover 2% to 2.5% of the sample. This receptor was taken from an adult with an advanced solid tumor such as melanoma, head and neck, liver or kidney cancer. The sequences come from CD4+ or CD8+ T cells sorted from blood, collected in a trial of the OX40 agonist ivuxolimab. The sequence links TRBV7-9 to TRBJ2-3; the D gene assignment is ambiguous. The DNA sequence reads TGTGCCAGCAGCTTAGTCAGCAGCGGCACAGATACGCAGTATTTT. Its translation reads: CASSLVSSGTDTQYF.